The 2 T cell receptor beta chains reported below all come from one sample, sequenced in a study of T cells expressing NK-cell markers. Reanalyzing the 5' RACE reads, TCRdb keeps one entry per CDR3 protein, without DNA. Recorded for this sample: around 140,000 distinct CDR3 sequences. The sequencing input was blood T cells: a sorted CD56 or NKG2C T cell subset, CD4+ or CD8+ T cells, or bulk PBMC T cells (not recorded which). Source of these receptors: a man aged 18 to 29 in good health.

The chain joins TRBV20-1 to TRBJ2-5. Germline V lookup: CDR1 DFQATT, CDR2 SNEGSKA (reference sequence). The CDR3 totals 15 residues. CDR3: CSARDSQTDGKTQYF.

The chain links TRBV7-9 to TRBJ2-3. Germline CDR1 reads SEHNR; CDR2 reads FQNEAQ (reference sequence). This CDR3 spans 13 amino acids. The chain's CDR3 is CASKVPSTDTQYF. The whole variable domain, remainder taken from reference TRBV7-9 and TRBJ2-3, is DTGVSQNPRHKITKRGQNVTFRCDPISEHNRLYWYRQTLGQGPEFLTYFQNEAQLEKSRLLSDRFSAERPKGSFSTLEIQRTEQGDSAMYLCASKVPSTDTQYFGPGTRLTVL.